This T cell receptor beta chain was sequenced during a study of cytomegalovirus exposure and HLA in healthy donors (dated by TCRdb to 2016 to 2017). About the investigation overall: An earlier analysis of roughly 610 of the donors reported approximately 260 Gb of sequence data and 117 million unique TCR beta sequences obtained from 150 million to 200 million T cells. An early release that covered around 590 HLA-typed donors contained approximately 320 gigabases of sequencing data and about 93 million unique TCR sequences. Of the 300 to 450 genotyped donors, roughly 85% fell in the genetic ancestry cluster associated with self-reported Caucasian donors. The study aimed to test whether signatures of past pathogen exposure could be identified by cataloging public T cell receptors. The T cell repertoires of some 670 subjects were profiled by immunosequencing and related to cytomegalovirus serostatus. In addition to the first cohort of roughly 700 subjects, a separate validation cohort of 100 to 150 different subjects was used. High-throughput TCR immunosequencing, statistical association of individual TCRs with disease status, and machine learning were combined to predict cytomegalovirus infection status. A later analysis re-examined previously published TCR beta repertoires from about 670 donors and added high-resolution HLA genotyping to investigate patterns of TCR occurrence. Rather than drawing on any new phenotypic data, the later analysis identified candidate immune exposures from TCR beta sequences and the way those sequences occurred across donors. To decide whether each TCR beta V gene segment behaved as functional or pseudogenic, an earlier analysis of fewer than 750 of the donors relied on high-throughput TCR beta sequencing. Donor age, sex, ethnicity and CMV serostatus were compiled together with the repertoire data. A later genetic analysis used genome-wide SNP genotypes for about 60% of the roughly 700 donors, treating that subset as a discovery cohort. Every repertoire in the discovery cohort had been generated on one and the same sequencing platform. HLA typing included class I and class II loci at four-digit resolution. The number of typed donors differed by locus: about 629-640 for A, B, C, DRB1 and DQB1; 500 to 550 for DQA1; around 580 for DPA1; and roughly 490 for DPB1. Four to six DR-DQ haplotypes were handled as single units for association and clustering, since linkage in the cohort was strong. Across 398 genotyped donors of the cohort, an average of roughly 250,000 unique TCR beta nucleotide sequences per donor were sequenced, and around 20% of those sequences were non-productive.

The cohort was made up of under 800 healthy bone marrow donors. Cohort members were all nominally healthy when sampled, although unrecorded immune exposures were likely present. The donor tested CMV seropositive, placing the donor among the 290 or so seropositive members of the cohort. Every donor gave a peripheral blood sample, and the peripheral blood mononuclear cells from that sample were used for TCR beta sequencing. Genomic DNA was extracted from the blood cell samples with the Qiagen DNeasy Blood Extraction Kit. Broad study findings and their caveats: According to a later analysis, most CMV-associated TCR beta chains appeared to be HLA-restricted, and the HLA associations seemed to be driven largely by CMV exposure. In a later analysis, TCR association rates were found to vary across HLA loci, with the most associated TCRs seen for DRB1 alleles and the fewest for HLA-C alleles. A later analysis reported that several top co-occurrence clusters appeared linked to parvovirus B19, influenza, CMV and Epstein-Barr virus. Presence/absence analyses assumed roughly uniform sequencing depth across donors, an assumption that may not hold. Specific HLA alleles were associated with 15,000 to 20,000 TCR beta sequences at a false discovery rate of 0.05 in a later analysis. V-gene and J-gene trimming of TCR beta chains was associated with a missense DCLRE1C variant in a later genetic analysis, and the association was replicated in an independent cohort. Linkage disequilibrium might explain the correlated functional status among segregating V segments, but an unknown experimental factor could not be ruled out. A cluster of highly shared sequence variants was judged likely to represent a technical artifact of the sequencing pipeline. Most TCR sequences were observed very rarely across donors, whereas some public TCRs were present in many individuals. A later analysis found that HLA-associated TCR beta chains were more clonally expanded and had lower generation probabilities than equally common non-associated chains. It was suggested by the authors that the approach could potentially be generalized to other disease states and immunological phenotypes. The 87-base-pair reads could not distinguish some IMGT-functional V segments, including TRBV6-2 and TRBV6-3, so those segments were excluded. A later genetic analysis reported fewer N-insertions in productive TCRs among donors in an Asian-associated ancestry cluster than the approximately 700-donor mean. Assigning TCR associations to individual alleles was difficult when HLA alleles, especially DR and DQ, strongly co-occurred. Three of the identified cytomegalovirus-associated TCR beta chains were confirmed in vitro to be specific for cytomegalovirus antigens. In the study, around 150 TCR beta chains were listed as associated with cytomegalovirus. Because counts were too low, 15 to 20 rarely observed V segments, including chromosome 9 orphons, were left out of the earlier analysis of over 550 of the donors. Broadly in line with IMGT annotations, most TCR beta V segments showed up in productive rearrangements about 87% or about 30% of the time in an earlier analysis of about 500 of the donors. A further reported finding was that TCR beta sequences accurately predicted the HLA-A and HLA-B alleles for most subjects in the first cohort. Because HLA typing was missing for some donors at each locus, association tests included only the typed subset. Only TCR beta chains were sequenced in this cohort, and the absence of alpha or paired-chain data limited detectable features. Immune exposure information for the cohort was limited to CMV serostatus. In both the original and validation cohorts, the classifier was reported to diagnose cytomegalovirus status with high specificity and sensitivity.

The method behind the library was the immunoSEQ multiplex PCR assay. The multiplex PCR relied on a mix of 60 forward primers for TCR Vbeta segments and 13 reverse primers for TCR Jbeta segments. Amplification of the CDR3 region of rearranged TCR beta genes was performed with a multiplex PCR assay on genomic DNA. The amplified TCR beta libraries were sequenced on the Illumina HiSeq System as 87-base-pair reads. The authors' pipeline ran thus. In a later analysis, tens of millions of unique TCR beta chains were counted across the roughly 700 repertoires, and roughly 11 million of these chains were shared by at least two donors. Raw reads were error-corrected and collapsed into unique sequences with a nearest-neighbor algorithm that merged closely related sequences to remove PCR and sequencing errors. CDR3 sequences were aligned to IMGT reference sequences to assign V, D and J gene segments. For a sequence to be retained, a match of at least six nucleotides was required to both a V gene segment and a J gene segment. A rearrangement counted as productive if the CDR3 had no stop codons and remained in frame with V and J, and every other rearrangement counted as non-productive. CDR3 was defined by IMGT convention, running from the second conserved V-encoded cysteine to the conserved J-encoded phenylalanine. The earlier analysis of about 560 of the donors excluded any sequence lacking an unambiguous match to a single V gene segment. An earlier analysis of 587 of the donors called V segments functional above 56.7% productive rearrangements and segregating when the between-donor standard deviation exceeded 5%. To diagnose cytomegalovirus status from the catalog of TCR beta chain sequences, a statistical classification framework was built. V and J gene assignment, in a later analysis, came from comparing TCR nucleotide sequences with IMGT/GENE-DB human TR gene sequences. A later analysis assigned CDR3 sequences and most-parsimonious VDJ recombination scenarios with the TCRdist pipeline. In a later analysis, each TCR beta chain was defined by its CDR3 amino acid sequence together with its V-gene family, and reads lacking a unique V-gene family were excluded. A later analysis removed 500 to 650 highly shared, low-generation-probability nucleotide sequences to deal with suspected cross-contamination and a sequencing artifact. In a later analysis, a clonal expansion index was calculated for each public chain from normalized within-repertoire ranks of inferred template counts. In a later analysis, generation probabilities were computed using a VDJ recombination model fitted to out-of-frame rearrangements, and the results were checked against IGoR. Hypergeometric tests were used in a later analysis to score TCR-TCR, TCR-HLA and TCR-CMV co-occurrence, with a repertoire-size bias correction applied to the TCR pairs. A later analysis estimated false discovery rates by permuting HLA or CMV assignments 20 times. In a later analysis, co-occurring TCRs were grouped using DBSCAN, and TCRdist sequence similarity was added for clustering within HLA-allele-positive subsets. Co-occurrence clustering excluded repertoires with fewer than 30,000 or more than 120,000 public chains, plus five with anomalous nucleotide sharing. TCRdb carries this immuneACCESS record with in-frame sequences only. Its versions omit some clonotypes, under half of them owing to an unresolved V gene in the studies checked, with the rest unexplained. V, J and clone size were drawn from that table, and D and trimming were deduced from the DNA. The sample profile shows 150,000 to 200,000 clones; around 79% of them were found once. Around 1% of the sample comes from the top ten.

From the cysteine up to the phenylalanine, the CDR3 has a length of 15 residues. Only the CDR3 DNA is retained, 45 bases long and in frame from the first base. Trimming leaves V shorter by 2 bases and J shorter by 8 bases, with the junction holding 7 bases beyond the gene matches. CDR1 MNHNY and CDR2 SVGAGI are derived from the germline V gene (reference sequence). Details on this clone: Its antigen remains undetermined. No much larger clone exists at a distance of one base, and base qualities are not known.

This clonotype was obtained from a woman between 45 and 65 years old in good health and CMV-seropositive. In this chain, TRBV6-6 is recombined with TRBJ2-1; the junction holds 9 bases that match TRBD2. Sequenced input: PBMCs. The DNA reads TGTGCCAGCAGTTACCGGCGGGAGGGCTCGGATGAGCAGTTCTTC. It specifies CASSYRREGSDEQFF.